This T cell receptor beta chain was identified in a study of T-cell memory formation after mild COVID-19. TCR alpha and TCR beta cDNA libraries with sample barcodes and UMIs came from 5'RACE using constant-segment primers. Using its own MiXCR run on the 5' RACE reads, TCRdb lists one record per CDR3 protein. The table shows 84,000 or so distinct CDR3 sequences, with roughly 14% occurring only once. The CDR3 is made up of 15 amino acids. The V end lost 0 bases, the J end lost 0 bases, and 9 bases lay between the germline ends. Germline loops: CDR1 SGHRS, CDR2 YFSETQ. The TCR comes from an adult woman who had mild COVID-19 (a few samples of this study predate the infection). Cell type and time point are not known. Sequenced input: PBMCs or a T cell subset sorted from them (not recorded which). This chain links TRBV5-1 with TRBJ1-2; the D is unclear. The CDR3 DNA reads as TGCGCCAGCAGCTTGGATCTACGTTCTAACTATGGCTACACCTTC. Amino acid sequence: CASSLDLRSNYGYTF.